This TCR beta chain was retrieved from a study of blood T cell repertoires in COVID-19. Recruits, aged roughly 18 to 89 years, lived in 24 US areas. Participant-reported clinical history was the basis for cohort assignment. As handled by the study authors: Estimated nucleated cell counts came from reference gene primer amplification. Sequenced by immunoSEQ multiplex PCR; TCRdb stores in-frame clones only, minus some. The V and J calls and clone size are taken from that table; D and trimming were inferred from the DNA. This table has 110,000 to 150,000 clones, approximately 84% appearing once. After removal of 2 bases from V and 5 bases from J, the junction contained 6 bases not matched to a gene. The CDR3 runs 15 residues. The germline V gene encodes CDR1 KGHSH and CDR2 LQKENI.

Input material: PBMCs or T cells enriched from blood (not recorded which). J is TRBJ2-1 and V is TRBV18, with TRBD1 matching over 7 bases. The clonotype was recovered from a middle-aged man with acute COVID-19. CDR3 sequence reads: CASSPLGQGDNEQFF. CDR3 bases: TGTGCCAGCTCACCATTGGGGCAGGGGGACAATGAGCAGTTCTTC.